This record concerns one T cell receptor beta chain sequence. The sample belongs to a study of T cell responses to AZD1222 COVID-19 vaccine. Profiling relied on immunoSEQ multiplex PCR, and the TCRdb table lists in-frame clones only, not all of them. The top ten clones hold 6.3% of a sample with approximately 64,000 clones, about nine tenths of them seen once. This CDR3 comprises 14 residues. Per the germline V gene, CDR1 is SGDLS and CDR2 is YYNGEE. V was shortened by 0 bases and J by 2 bases, with 8 bases between the two germline ends. The source was peripheral blood, collected 28 days after the second dose of the MenACWY control vaccine. This sequence originates from an adult who received the MenACWY meningococcal vaccine as a control. The rearrangement links TRBV9 to TRBJ1-2; D remains unclear. This CDR3 reads CASSVDVINYGYTF. Written as DNA, the CDR3 is TGTGCCAGCAGCGTAGACGTAATCAACTATGGCTACACCTTC.